The entry below gives a single TCR beta chain sequence along with its context. Use of 60 Vbeta and 13 Jbeta primers characterized the PCR. Measured with immunoSEQ multiplex PCR; TCRdb has only the in-frame clones, and not every one. The repertoire has 100,000 or so clones, around 80% of them found once; the top ten carry over 4%. The data originate from a study of cytomegalovirus exposure and HLA in healthy donors. Unmatched junction bases numbered 11, after V lost 0 bases and J lost 7 bases. Germline values: CDR1 SGHRS, CDR2 YFSETQ. CDR3 size: 17 residues. What was sequenced was PBMCs. The sequence was collected from a female donor in good health and CMV-seropositive. The gene calls are TRBV5-1 and TRBJ1-4; 8 nucleotides agree with TRBD1. The CDR3 is CASSLAPNTGGGEKLFF. For the CDR3, the DNA is TGCGCCAGCAGCTTGGCCCCCAATACAGGGGGAGGTGAAAAACTGTTTTTT.